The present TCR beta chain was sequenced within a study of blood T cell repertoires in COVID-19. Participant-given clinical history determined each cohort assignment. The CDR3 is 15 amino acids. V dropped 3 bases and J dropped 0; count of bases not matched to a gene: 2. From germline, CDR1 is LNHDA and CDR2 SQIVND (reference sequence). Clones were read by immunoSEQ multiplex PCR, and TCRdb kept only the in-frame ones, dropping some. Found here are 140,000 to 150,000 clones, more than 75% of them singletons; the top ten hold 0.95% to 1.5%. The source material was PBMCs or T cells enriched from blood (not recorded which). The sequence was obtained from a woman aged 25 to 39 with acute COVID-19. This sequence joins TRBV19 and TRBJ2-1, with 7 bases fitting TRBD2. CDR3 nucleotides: TGTGCCAGTAGTATCGCGGGAGTCTCCTACAATGAGCAGTTCTTC. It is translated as CASSIAGVSYNEQFF.